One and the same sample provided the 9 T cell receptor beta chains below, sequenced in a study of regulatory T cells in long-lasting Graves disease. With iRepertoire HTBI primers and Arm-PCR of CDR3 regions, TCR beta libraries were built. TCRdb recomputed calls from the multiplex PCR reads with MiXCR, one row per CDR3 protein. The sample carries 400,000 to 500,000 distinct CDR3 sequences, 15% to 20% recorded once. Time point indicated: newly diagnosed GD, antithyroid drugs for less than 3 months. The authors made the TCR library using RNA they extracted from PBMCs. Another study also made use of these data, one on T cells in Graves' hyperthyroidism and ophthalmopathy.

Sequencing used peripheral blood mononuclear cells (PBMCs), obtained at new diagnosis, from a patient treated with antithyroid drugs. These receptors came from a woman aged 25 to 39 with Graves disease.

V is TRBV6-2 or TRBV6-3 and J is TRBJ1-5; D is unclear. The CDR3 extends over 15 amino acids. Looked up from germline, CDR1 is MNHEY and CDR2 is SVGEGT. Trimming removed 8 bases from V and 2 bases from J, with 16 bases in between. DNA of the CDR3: TGTGCCAGCCTCTGGCGGGTACACCGCAATCAGCCCCAGCATTTT. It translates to CASLWRVHRNQPQHF.

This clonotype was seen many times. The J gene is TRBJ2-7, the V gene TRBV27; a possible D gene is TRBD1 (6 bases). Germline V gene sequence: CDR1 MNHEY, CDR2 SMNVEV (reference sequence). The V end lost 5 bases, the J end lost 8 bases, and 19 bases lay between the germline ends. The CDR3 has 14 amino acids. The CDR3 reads CASSPQGRIIQQYF. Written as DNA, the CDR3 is TGTGCCAGCAGTCCTCAGGGGCGCATAATCCAGCAGTACTTC.

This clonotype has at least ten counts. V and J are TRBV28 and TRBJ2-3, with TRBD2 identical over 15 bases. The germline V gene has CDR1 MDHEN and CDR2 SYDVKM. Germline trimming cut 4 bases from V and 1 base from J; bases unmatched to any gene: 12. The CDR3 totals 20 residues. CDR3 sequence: CASSYSSGTSGRIGTDTQYF. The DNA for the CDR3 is TGTGCCAGCAGTTACTCTTCGGGGACTAGCGGGAGGATCGGCACAGATACGCAGTATTTT.

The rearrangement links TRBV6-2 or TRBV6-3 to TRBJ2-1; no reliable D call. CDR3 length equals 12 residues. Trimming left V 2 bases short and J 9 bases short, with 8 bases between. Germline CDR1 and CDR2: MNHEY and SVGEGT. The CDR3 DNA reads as TGTGCCAGCAGTTACACCCTGCGTGAGCAGTTCTTC. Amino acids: CASSYTLREQFF.

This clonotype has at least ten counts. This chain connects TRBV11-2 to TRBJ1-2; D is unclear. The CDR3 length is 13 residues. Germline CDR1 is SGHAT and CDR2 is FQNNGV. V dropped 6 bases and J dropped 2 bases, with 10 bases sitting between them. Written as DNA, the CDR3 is TGTGCCAGCAGTTTTGGCAGCAACTATGGCTACACCTTC. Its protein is CASSFGSNYGYTF.

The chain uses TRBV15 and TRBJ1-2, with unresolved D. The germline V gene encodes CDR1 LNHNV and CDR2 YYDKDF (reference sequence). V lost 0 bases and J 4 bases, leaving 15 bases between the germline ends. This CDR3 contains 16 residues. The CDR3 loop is CATSRDKGQYSYGYTF. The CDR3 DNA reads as TGTGCCACCAGCAGAGATAAGGGCCAATACTCCTATGGCTACACCTTC.

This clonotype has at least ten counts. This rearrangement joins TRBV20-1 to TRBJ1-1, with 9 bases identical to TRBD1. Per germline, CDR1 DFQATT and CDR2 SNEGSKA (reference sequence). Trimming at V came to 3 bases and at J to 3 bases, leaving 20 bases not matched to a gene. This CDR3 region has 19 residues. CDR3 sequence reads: CSARRVLMDRGNRDTEAFF. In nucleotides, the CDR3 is TGCAGTGCTAGGAGAGTCTTAATGGACAGGGGAAACAGGGACACTGAAGCTTTCTTT.

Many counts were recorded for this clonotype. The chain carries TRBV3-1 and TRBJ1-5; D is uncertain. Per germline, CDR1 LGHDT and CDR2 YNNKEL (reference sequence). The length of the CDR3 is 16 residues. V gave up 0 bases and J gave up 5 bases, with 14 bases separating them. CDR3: CASSQDSWPPDQPQHF. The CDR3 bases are TGTGCCAGCAGCCAAGATTCATGGCCCCCTGATCAGCCCCAGCATTTT.

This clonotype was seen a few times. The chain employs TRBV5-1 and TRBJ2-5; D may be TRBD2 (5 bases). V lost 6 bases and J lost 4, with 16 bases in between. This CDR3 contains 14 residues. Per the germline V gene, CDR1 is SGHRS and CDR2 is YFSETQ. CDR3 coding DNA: TGCGCCAGCAAGTGGCAAACCGAGGGAGAGACCCAGTACTTC. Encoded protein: CASKWQTEGETQYF.